A single sample gave rise to the 17 T cell receptor beta chains below, sequenced in a study of blood T cell repertoires in COVID-19. Some clones are missing from TCRdb's copy, which holds only in-frame ones; the method was immunoSEQ multiplex PCR. Of about 140,000 clones listed, around 81% are singletons. The sequenced sample was peripheral blood. The receptors were gathered from a human donor in a cohort sampled during active COVID-19.

The sample holds one count of this clone. The gene calls are TRBV7-2 and TRBJ2-6; possibly TRBD1 for D (5 bases). V was shortened by 5 bases and J by 0 bases, with 8 bases between the two germline ends. The CDR3 loop spans 15 amino acids. Germline values: CDR1 SGHTA, CDR2 FQGNSA. CDR3 sequence: CASSHDSSGANVLTF. CDR3 in DNA: TGTGCCAGCAGCCACGACAGCTCTGGGGCCAACGTCCTGACTTTC.

CDR3 in DNA: TGCAGCGAAAAGACAGGGGGCGTCAACACTGAAGCTTTCTTT. Translating gives CSEKTGGVNTEAFF. J is TRBJ1-1 and V is TRBV29-1; 10 bases are a match to TRBD1. CDR1 and CDR2 from the germline V gene are SQVTM and ANQGSEA. With 7 bases clipped from V and 2 bases from J, the junction kept 7 bases outside the gene matches. This CDR3 is built from 14 residues.

The V and J genes are TRBV7-9 and TRBJ2-3; possibly TRBD1 for D (6 bases). Germline V CDR1 and CDR2: SEHNR, FQNEAQ (reference sequence). The length of the CDR3 is 15 residues. V lost 5 bases to trimming and J lost 4 bases, with 16 bases between them. The CDR3 here is CASSPGHGGADTQYF. The CDR3 nucleotides read TGTGCCAGCAGCCCGGGCCATGGGGGCGCAGATACGCAGTATTTT. Full variable domain (rest looked up from reference TRBV7-9 and TRBJ2-3): DTGVSQNPRHKITKRGQNVTFRCDPISEHNRLYWYRQTLGQGPEFLTYFQNEAQLEKSRLLSDRFSAERPKGSFSTLEIQRTEQGDSAMYLCASSPGHGGADTQYFGPGTRLTVL.

The V and J genes are TRBV2 and TRBJ2-1; D not certain. This CDR3 region has 16 residues. In germline, CDR1 is SNHLY, CDR2 FYNNEI. The ends were cut back, 4 bases at V and 1 base at J, with 14 bases in the middle. Here the CDR3 reads CASSALMALSYNEQFF. CDR3 sequence (DNA): TGTGCCAGCAGTGCCTTAATGGCTTTATCCTACAATGAGCAGTTCTTC.

The rearrangement joins TRBV18 to TRBJ2-1; the match to TRBD2 covers 9 bases. V lost 0 bases and J lost 8; bases outside the gene matches: 5. CDR3 length equals 15 residues. Per germline, CDR1 KGHSH and CDR2 LQKENI. The CDR3 DNA reads TGTGCCAGCTCACCACCCGGCGGGGGGGGCGATGAGCAGTTCTTC. It is translated as CASSPPGGGGDEQFF.

The chain joins TRBV3-1 (or the pseudogene TRBV3-2) to TRBJ1-2; unclear D gene. Per the germline V gene, CDR1 is LGHDT and CDR2 is YNNKEL (reference sequence). CDR3 length: 14 residues. Trimming left V 4 bases short and J 0 bases short, with 9 bases between. The DNA of the CDR3 is TGTGCCAGCAGCCTTACTAACGCTAACTATGGCTACACCTTC. Protein product: CASSLTNANYGYTF.

This chain uses TRBV6-5 with TRBJ2-7, with D perhaps matching TRBD1 (5 bases). The germline V gene encodes CDR1 MNHEY and CDR2 SVGAGI. Trimming took 6 bases from V and 4 from J, leaving 10 bases between them. The CDR3 length is 12 residues. The CDR3 loop reads CASRMTAYEQYF. CDR3 DNA sequence: TGTGCCAGCAGGATGACAGCGTACGAGCAGTACTTC.

This chain links TRBV14 with TRBJ1-5, with a weak D call TRBD1 (5 bases). The length of the CDR3 is 17 residues. Germline-derived CDR1 and CDR2 are SGHDN and FVKESK. The V end lost 2 bases, the J end lost 6 bases, and 20 bases lay between the germline ends. The DNA of the CDR3 is TGTGCCAGCAGCCAACCAGGGCCGGCCAGGGAGGGTCAGCCCCAGCATTTT. Translated: CASSQPGPAREGQPQHF.

The DNA for the CDR3 is TGTGCCAGCAGCTTAAAAACAGGGGGCGCCGAGCAGTACTTC. The encoded protein is CASSLKTGGAEQYF. The chain has TRBV11-1 and TRBJ2-7, with 9 nucleotides matching TRBD1. Germline CDR1 SGHAT, CDR2 FQDESV (reference sequence). This CDR3 comprises 14 residues. Trimming removed 2 bases from V and 6 bases from J; junction bases left unmatched: 5. Full variable domain (outside the CDR3, taken from reference TRBV11-1 and TRBJ2-7): EAEVAQSPRYKITEKSQAVAFWCDPISGHATLYWYRQILGQGPELLVQFQDESVVDDSQLPKDRFSAERLKGVDSTLKIQPAELGDSAMYLCASSLKTGGAEQYFGPGTRLTVT.

This sequence joins TRBV27 and TRBJ2-7; 9 positions agree with TRBD1. The CDR3 consists of 15 residues. Trimming removed 4 bases from V and 5 bases from J; junction bases left unmatched: 9. CDR1 and CDR2 from the germline V gene are MNHEY and SMNVEV (reference sequence). The CDR3 reads CASSWGDRVNHEQYF. The CDR3 DNA sequence: TGTGCCAGCAGTTGGGGGGACAGGGTAAACCACGAGCAGTACTTC.

The V call is TRBV6-6, the J call TRBJ2-7, with 12 bases lining up with TRBD2. The germline gives CDR1 MNHNY, CDR2 SVGAGI (reference sequence). V shed 3 bases, J shed 3 bases, and the junction held 3 bases outside the gene matches. This CDR3 region has 15 residues. In DNA form, the CDR3 reads TGTGCCAGCAGTTATCCTAGCGGGGGGGACTACGAGCAGTACTTC. This gives the protein CASSYPSGGDYEQYF.

This clone showed up just once. V is TRBV4-1 and J is TRBJ2-7; tentatively, D is TRBD1 (5 bases). V was cut by 2 bases and J by 7 bases, with 12 bases left in between. The germline V gene encodes CDR1 MGHRA and CDR2 YSYEKL. The CDR3 loop spans 13 amino acids. The CDR3 region is CASSQQGLWEQYF. CDR3 nucleotide sequence: TGCGCCAGCAGCCAACAGGGTCTTTGGGAGCAGTACTTC.

This rearrangement joins TRBV27 to TRBJ2-7; tentative D call: TRBD1 (6 bases). Deletions cut 2 bases from V and 0 bases from J, with 17 bases between. Germline CDR1 is MNHEY and CDR2 is SMNVEV (reference sequence). CDR3 length: 17 amino acids. The CDR3 sequence: CASSLISWAGASYEQYF. In DNA form, the CDR3 reads TGTGCCAGCAGTTTAATAAGTTGGGCAGGGGCCTCCTACGAGCAGTACTTC.

J is TRBJ1-1 and V is TRBV7-8; D gene ambiguous. CDR3 length equals 14 residues. V was cut by 5 bases and J by 1 base, with 11 bases left in between. From germline, CDR1 is SGHVS and CDR2 FQNEAQ. CDR3 bases: TGTGCCAGCAGCCCAATCACGGGGAACACTGAAGCTTTCTTT. Protein: CASSPITGNTEAFF.

This clone was recorded only once. In DNA form, the CDR3 reads TGTGCCAGCAGTCCAGGCGGGCGGGGGCGACACAATGAGCAGTTCTTC. Protein product: CASSPGGRGRHNEQFF. This chain joins TRBV6-2 or TRBV6-3 and TRBJ2-1; a weak D match, TRBD2 (7 bases). The germline V gene encodes CDR1 MNHEY and CDR2 SVGEGT. Trimming shortened V by 5 bases and J by 5 bases, and 19 bases separated the two germline ends. CDR3 length equals 16 residues.

This chain links TRBV7-2 with TRBJ2-7, with a tentative D call TRBD2 (6 bases). Germline V gene lookup returns CDR1 SGHTA and CDR2 FQGNSA. V was cut by 0 bases and J by 2 bases, with 11 bases left in between. The CDR3 is 15 amino acids. CDR3 sequence (DNA): TGTGCCAGCAGCTTAGCGTCGGGGGAAGCCTACGAGCAGTACTTC. Protein: CASSLASGEAYEQYF.

The chain has TRBV6-1 and TRBJ1-5, with no clear D. Deletions cut 1 base from V and 6 bases from J, with 10 bases between. Germline CDR1 reads MNHNS; CDR2 reads SASEGT. There are 14 residues in the CDR3. For the CDR3, the DNA is TGTGCCAGCAGTGAAGTCGGGGTGGGTCAGCCCCAGCATTTT. Translating it yields CASSEVGVGQPQHF.